This T cell receptor beta chain was found in a study of early T cells in non-severe SARS-CoV-2 infection. At the level of the study: Sequencing input comprised bulk RNA from unsorted whole blood; chain pairing was not available. Findings of the study overall: CD4 and private specificities were missed by VDJdb matching, which favored anti-spike CD8 responses.

Germline-derived CDR1 and CDR2 are SGHTA and FQGNSA. V lost 5 bases, J lost 2 bases, and 14 bases lay in between. The CDR3 length is 15 residues. This clonotype has at least ten counts. Its target is not known. Unique molecular identifier tags were affixed to discrete cDNA molecules. Each CDR3 protein is one row after TCRdb ran MiXCR on the 5' RACE reads. This sample has some 62,000 distinct CDR3 sequences, with less than 9.5% found just once. Material: whole blood, obtained at baseline. V and J are TRBV7-2 and TRBJ2-3; tentatively, D is TRBD2 (6 bases). The sequence was obtained from an adult who was a healthcare worker with PCR-confirmed SARS-CoV-2 infection or an uninfected control (not recorded which). The CDR3 loop is CASSPLGGLTDTQYF. The CDR3 nucleotides read TGTGCCAGCAGCCCCCTGGGGGGACTCACAGATACGCAGTATTTT.